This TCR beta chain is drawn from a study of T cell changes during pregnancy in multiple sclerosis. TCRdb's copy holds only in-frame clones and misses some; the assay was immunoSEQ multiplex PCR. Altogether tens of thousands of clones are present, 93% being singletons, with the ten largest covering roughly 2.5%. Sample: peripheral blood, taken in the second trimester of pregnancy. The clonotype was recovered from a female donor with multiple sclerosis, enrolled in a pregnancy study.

The DNA of the CDR3 is TGCGCCAGCAGCCACCTCGGCCGGGAGCCCCAGCATTTT. It specifies CASSHLGREPQHF. The gene calls are TRBV4-1 and TRBJ1-5; no firm D call. The CDR3 covers 13 residues. Germline V gene sequence: CDR1 MGHRA, CDR2 YSYEKL. Trimming took 3 bases from V and 8 from J, leaving 11 bases between them.